This T cell receptor (beta chain) was observed in a study of blood T cell repertoires in COVID-19. Study context: The study drew acute and convalescent COVID-19 samples from the United States, Italy and Spain. PBMCs, B-cell-depleted T cells, or T cells were the source of the cDNA or gDNA that made up the material.

Seattle cases were enrolled at active infection and followed longitudinally. The CDR3 extends over 14 amino acids. V lost 5 bases and J lost 4, with 14 bases in between. In germline, CDR1 is SNHLY, CDR2 FYNNEI. In the study's own analysis: Quantification of nucleated cells was approximated via reference gene primer amplification. The table came from immunoSEQ multiplex PCR; TCRdb's copy has only in-frame clones and leaves some out. V, J and clone size are taken as reported in that table, and D and trimming were inferred from the DNA itself. The data hold roughly 250,000 clones, with 80% to 90% observed a single time.

The J gene is TRBJ2-5, the V gene TRBV2, with a tentative D call TRBD2 (5 bases). Sequencing was performed on peripheral blood. This TCR derives from a woman aged 25-40 years with COVID-19, enrolled during active disease. The DNA for the CDR3 is TGTGCCAGCAGTATCGTGGGGAGTAGAGAGACCCAGTACTTC. It is translated as CASSIVGSRETQYF. The variable domain in full, completed from reference TRBV2 and TRBJ2-5, reads EPEVTQTPSHQVTQMGQEVILRCVPISNHLYFYWYRQILGQKVEFLVSFYNNEISEKSEIFDDQFSVERPDGSNFTLKIRSTKLEDSAMYFCASSIVGSRETQYFGPGTRLLVL.